This TCR beta chain was observed in a study of blood T cells in healthy people across ages. The CDR3 runs to 13 residues. The ends lost 11 bases at V and 5 bases at J; junction bases unmatched: 7. Germline assignment: CDR1 ENHRY and CDR2 SYGVKD. Primed by a sample-barcoded 5' primer and a J-beta primer mix, a second PCR proceeded for 7 to 11 cycles. TCRdb used MiXCR to reprocess the 5' RACE reads, holding one entry per CDR3 protein. The sample holds 600,000 to 1,000,000 distinct CDR3 sequences, 58% seen once. This clonotype was counted a few times. Its target is unknown. Overall study results and limits: The donors' CMV status was not determined, possibly confounding changes in expanded clonotypes.

Healthy Russian Caucasian donors spanned ages about 6 to 100 years. The authors isolated at least 6.5 million PBMCs per sample. The TCR originated in a man in his thirties or forties in good health. V usage is TRBV10-3 and J usage is TRBJ2-7; TRBD2 aligns across 12 bases. Sequencing was performed on blood. The CDR3 nucleotides are TGTGCCGTACTACTAGCGGGAGGCAACGAGCAGTACTTC. Amino acid sequence: CAVLLAGGNEQYF.